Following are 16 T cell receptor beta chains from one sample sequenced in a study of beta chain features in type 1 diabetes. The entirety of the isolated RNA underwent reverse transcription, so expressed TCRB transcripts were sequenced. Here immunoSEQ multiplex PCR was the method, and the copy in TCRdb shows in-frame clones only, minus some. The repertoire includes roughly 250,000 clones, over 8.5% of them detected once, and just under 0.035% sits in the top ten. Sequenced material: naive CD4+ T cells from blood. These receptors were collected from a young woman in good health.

CDR3: CASSRDRGGDSPLHF. In DNA, the CDR3 is TGTGCCAGCAGCCGAGACAGGGGAGGGGATTCACCCCTCCACTTT. This sequence joins TRBV5-4 and TRBJ1-6; 8 bases line up with TRBD1. V dropped 4 bases and J dropped 8; count of bases not matched to a gene: 8. The CDR3 loop spans 15 amino acids. Germline V CDR1 and CDR2: SGHNT, YYREEE (reference sequence).

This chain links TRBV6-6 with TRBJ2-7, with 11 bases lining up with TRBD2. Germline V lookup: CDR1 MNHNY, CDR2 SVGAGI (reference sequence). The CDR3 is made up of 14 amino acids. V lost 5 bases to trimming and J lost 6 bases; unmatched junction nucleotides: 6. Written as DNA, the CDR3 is TGTGCCAGCAGTATTAGCGGGAGGGCCGGCGAGCAGTACTTC. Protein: CASSISGRAGEQYF.

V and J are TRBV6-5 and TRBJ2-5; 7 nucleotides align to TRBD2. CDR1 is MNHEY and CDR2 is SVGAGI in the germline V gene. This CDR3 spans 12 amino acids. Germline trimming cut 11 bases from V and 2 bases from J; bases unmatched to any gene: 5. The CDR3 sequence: CASGRVQETQYF. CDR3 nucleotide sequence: TGTGCCTCGGGGAGGGTACAAGAGACCCAGTACTTC.

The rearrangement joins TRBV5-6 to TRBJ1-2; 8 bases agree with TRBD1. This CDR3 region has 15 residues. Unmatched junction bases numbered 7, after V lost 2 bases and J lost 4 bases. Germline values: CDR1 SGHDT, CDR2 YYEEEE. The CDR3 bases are TGTGCCAGCAGCTTCGCACAGGGGGTTAGCTATGGCTACACCTTC. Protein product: CASSFAQGVSYGYTF.

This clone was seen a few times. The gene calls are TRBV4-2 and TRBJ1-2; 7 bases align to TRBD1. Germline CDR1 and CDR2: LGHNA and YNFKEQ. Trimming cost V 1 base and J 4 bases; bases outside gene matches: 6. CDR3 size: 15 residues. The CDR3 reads CASSQGQTGPYGYTF. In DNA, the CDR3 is TGTGCCAGCAGCCAAGGTCAGACAGGGCCCTATGGCTACACCTTC.

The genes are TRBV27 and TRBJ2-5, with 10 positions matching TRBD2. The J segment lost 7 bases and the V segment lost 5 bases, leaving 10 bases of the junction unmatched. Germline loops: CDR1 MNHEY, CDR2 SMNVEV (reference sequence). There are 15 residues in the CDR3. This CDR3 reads CASSEGGLAAGTQYF. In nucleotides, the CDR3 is TGTGCCAGCAGTGAAGGCGGACTAGCGGCCGGGACCCAGTACTTC.

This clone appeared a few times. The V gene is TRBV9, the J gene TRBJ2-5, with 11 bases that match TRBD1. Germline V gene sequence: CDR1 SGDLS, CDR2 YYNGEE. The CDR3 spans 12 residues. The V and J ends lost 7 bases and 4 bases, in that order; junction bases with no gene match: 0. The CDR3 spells CASGQGAETQYF. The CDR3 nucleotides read TGTGCCAGCGGACAGGGGGCAGAGACCCAGTACTTC. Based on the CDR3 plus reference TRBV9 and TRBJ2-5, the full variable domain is DSGVTQTPKHLITATGQRVTLRCSPRSGDLSVYWYQQSLDQGLQFLIQYYNGEERAKGNILERFSAQQFPDLHSELNLSSLELGDSALYFCASGQGAETQYFGPGTRLLVL.

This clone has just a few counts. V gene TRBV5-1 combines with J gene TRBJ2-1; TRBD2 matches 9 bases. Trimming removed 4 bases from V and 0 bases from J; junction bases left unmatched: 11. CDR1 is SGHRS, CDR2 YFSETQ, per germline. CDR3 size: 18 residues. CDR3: CASSPGLLAGNSYNEQFF. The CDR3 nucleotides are TGCGCCAGCAGCCCGGGATTACTAGCGGGCAACTCCTACAATGAGCAGTTCTTC.

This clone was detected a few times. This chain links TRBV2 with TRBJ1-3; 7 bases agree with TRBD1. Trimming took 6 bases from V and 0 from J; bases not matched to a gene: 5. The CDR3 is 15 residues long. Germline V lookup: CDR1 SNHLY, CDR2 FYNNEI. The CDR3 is CASSRHRGSGNTIYF. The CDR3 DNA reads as TGTGCCAGCAGCCGTCACAGGGGCTCTGGAAACACCATATATTTT.

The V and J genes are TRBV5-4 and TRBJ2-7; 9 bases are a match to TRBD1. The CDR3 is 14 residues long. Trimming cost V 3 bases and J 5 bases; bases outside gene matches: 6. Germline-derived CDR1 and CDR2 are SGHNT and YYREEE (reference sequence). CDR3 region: CASSSQGAADEQYF. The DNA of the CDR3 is TGTGCCAGCAGCTCACAGGGGGCTGCGGACGAGCAGTACTTC. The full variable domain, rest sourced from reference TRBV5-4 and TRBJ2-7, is ETGVTQSPTHLIKTRGQQVTLRCSSQSGHNTVSWYQQALGQGPQFIFQYYREEENGRGNFPPRFSGLQFPNYSSELNVNALELDDSALYLCASSSQGAADEQYFGPGTRLTVT.

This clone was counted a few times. The CDR3 sequence: CASSLALNSPLHF. In DNA, the CDR3 is TGTGCCAGCAGCTTGGCCTTAAATTCACCCCTCCACTTT. The chain is built from TRBV5-4 and TRBJ1-6; D unclear. Looked up from germline, CDR1 is SGHNT and CDR2 is YYREEE (reference sequence). The CDR3 is 13 amino acids. Between the trimmed V and J ends, which lost 0 bases and 7 bases, there was a span of 5 bases.

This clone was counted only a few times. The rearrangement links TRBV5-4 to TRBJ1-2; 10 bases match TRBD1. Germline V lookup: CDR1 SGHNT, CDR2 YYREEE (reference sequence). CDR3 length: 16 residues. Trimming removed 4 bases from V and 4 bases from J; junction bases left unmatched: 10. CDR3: CASSKNSGTGVYGYTF. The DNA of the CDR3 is TGTGCCAGCAGCAAGAATTCCGGGACAGGGGTCTATGGCTACACCTTC.

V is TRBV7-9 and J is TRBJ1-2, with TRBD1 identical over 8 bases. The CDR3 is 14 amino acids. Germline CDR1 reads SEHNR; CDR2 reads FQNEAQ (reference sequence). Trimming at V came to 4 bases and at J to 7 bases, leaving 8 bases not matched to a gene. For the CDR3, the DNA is TGTGCCAGCAGCTCGGACAGGGTCAGGGGTGGCTACACCTTC. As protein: CASSSDRVRGGYTF.

Written as DNA, the CDR3 is TGTGCCTGGAGCCCCACCCGCGGGACAGGGGGTTCCCAAGAGACCCAGTACTTC. It specifies CAWSPTRGTGGSQETQYF. J is TRBJ2-5 and V is TRBV30; 11 positions match TRBD1. Germline-derived CDR1 and CDR2 are GTSNPN and SVGIG (reference sequence). This CDR3 is built from 18 residues. With V trimmed by 3 bases and J by 1 base, 13 bases remained unmatched. Full variable domain (remainder filled in from reference TRBV30 and TRBJ2-5): SQTIHQWPATLVQPVGSPLSLECTVEGTSNPNLYWYRQAAGRGLQLLFYSVGIGQISSEVPQNLSASRPQDRQFILSSKKLLLSDSGFYLCAWSPTRGTGGSQETQYFGPGTRLLVL.

CDR3 residues: CASSLPGGAGEQFF. In DNA, the CDR3 is TGTGCCAGCAGCCTCCCCGGGGGGGCGGGGGAGCAGTTCTTC. V and J are TRBV7-9 and TRBJ2-1, with 8 bases lining up with TRBD2. This CDR3 comprises 14 residues. Germline CDR1 SEHNR, CDR2 FQNEAQ (reference sequence). The V and J ends lost 5 bases and 10 bases, in that order; junction bases with no gene match: 10. Full variable domain (remainder filled in from reference TRBV7-9 and TRBJ2-1): DTGVSQNPRHKITKRGQNVTFRCDPISEHNRLYWYRQTLGQGPEFLTYFQNEAQLEKSRLLSDRFSAERPKGSFSTLEIQRTEQGDSAMYLCASSLPGGAGEQFFGPGTRLTVL.

The DNA for the CDR3 is TGCGCCAGCAGCTTGGATCCAGGGAGGAATCGAGAGACCCAGTACTTC. Its translation is CASSLDPGRNRETQYF. This chain connects TRBV5-1 to TRBJ2-5, with TRBD2 as a possible D gene (6 bases). V was trimmed by 0 bases and J by 4 bases, leaving 16 bases between them. The CDR3 is made up of 16 amino acids. Germline-derived CDR1 and CDR2 are SGHRS and YFSETQ. The full variable domain, its missing parts supplied by reference TRBV5-1 and TRBJ2-5, is KAGVTQTPRYLIKTRGQQVTLSCSPISGHRSVSWYQQTPGQGLQFLFEYFSETQRNKGNFPGRFSGRQFSNSRSEMNVSTLELGDSALYLCASSLDPGRNRETQYFGPGTRLLVL.